The rows below give T cell receptor beta chains drawn from one sample of a study of Graves' ophthalmopathy and Graves' hyperthyroidism. A single record per CDR3 protein comes from TCRdb applying MiXCR to the multiplex PCR reads. The sample yields more than 300,000 distinct CDR3 sequences, over 15% seen once. Source material: peripheral blood. These TCRs come from a woman between 18 and 29 years old with stable Graves' hyperthyroidism. CDR3s include the opening cysteine and the closing phenylalanine or tryptophan. The order of the fields is clone size, J gene, D gene, V gene, CDR3 DNA, CDR3 protein. D genes are given only for firm matches. Size is stated for part of the rows, as once, few or many counts, or as a class when the clone is expanded.

>many|TRBJ1-6|-|TRBV6-5
TGTGCCAGCAGTTACCAGGGAAGATCACCCCTCCACTTT
CASSYQGRSPLHF
>-|TRBJ2-7|TRBD2|TRBV11-2
TGTGCCAGCAGCTCCCCCGCGGGGGACCGCTCCTACGAGCAGTACTTC
CASSSPAGDRSYEQYF
>many|TRBJ1-2|-|TRBV19
TGTGCCAGTATTGAAAGGCAGGGGAAGAAATATGGCTACACCTTC
CASIERQGKKYGYTF
>many|TRBJ2-5|TRBD2|TRBV2
TGTGCCAGCAGTGAAAGCGGGGGGCCACAAGAGACCCAGTACTTC
CASSESGGPQETQYF
>many|TRBJ2-7|-|TRBV24-1
TGTGCCACCAGTGGCCGCGGGGACGGAGTTTCCTACGAGCAGTACTTC
CATSGRGDGVSYEQYF
>many|TRBJ1-1|TRBD1|TRBV12-3/TRBV12-4
TGTGCCAGCAGCTATACCCTAAACCGACAGGGGGCACGGAACACTGAAGCTTTCTTT
CASSYTLNRQGARNTEAFF
>-|TRBJ1-5|-|TRBV24-1
TGTGCCACCAGTGAGGTCTACAATCCAAGGATATCGGGAAATCAGCCTCAGCATTTT
CATSEVYNPRISGNQPQHF
>few|TRBJ1-6|-|TRBV18
TGTGCCAGCTCACAGTCGCGAAGGGAGAATCGTAATTCACCCCTCCACTTT
CASSQSRRENRNSPLHF
>-|TRBJ2-1|-|TRBV20-1
TGCAGTGCGGTTGGAGGGACCCAAAAAAACAATGAGCAGTTCTTC
CSAVGGTQKNNEQFF
>once|TRBJ1-2|-|TRBV28
TGTGCCAGCATCCCCCGGGGGCCAGGACGCTATGGAGGCTACACCTTC
CASIPRGPGRYGGYTF
>many|TRBJ2-2|-|TRBV7-3
TGTGCCAGCAGCTTAAGGGGGACCCACACCGGGGAGCTGTTTTTT
CASSLRGTHTGELFF
>many|TRBJ2-7|-|TRBV11-2
TGTGCCAGCAGCCCGGTAGGACTGGACGAGCAGTACTTC
CASSPVGLDEQYF
>many|TRBJ2-3|-|TRBV25-1
TGTGCCTGCAGCCCGGGAGATACGCAGTATTTT
CACSPGDTQYF
>many|TRBJ2-7|TRBD2|TRBV6-2/TRBV6-3
TGTGCCAGCAGTCCTGGGAACCGGGGGGGGTTTACCCCCTACGAGCAGTACTTC
CASSPGNRGGFTPYEQYF
>many|TRBJ1-1|-|TRBV19
TGTGCCAGTCTCAAGGGGCGGGGAGGGTTTGACACTGAAGCTTTCTTT
CASLKGRGGFDTEAFF
>-|TRBJ2-7|-|TRBV12-3/TRBV12-4
TGTGCCAGCAGTGTAGGTGAGGACCCCACCTACGAGCAGTACTTC
CASSVGEDPTYEQYF
>many|TRBJ2-7|-|TRBV6-2/TRBV6-3
TGTGCCAGCAGCCCTATGAGGATGGGGGAGCAGTACTTC
CASSPMRMGEQYF
>few|TRBJ2-7|-|TRBV19
TGTGCCGGTAGTTTCCGGGACGGTCCCTACGAGCAGTACTTC
CAGSFRDGPYEQYF
>-|TRBJ1-2|-|TRBV6-2/TRBV6-3
TGTGCCAGCAGTAGGGGACAAAACGCTTATGGCTACACCTTC
CASSRGQNAYGYTF
>-|TRBJ2-7|-|TRBV5-1
TGCGCCAGCAGCTTGAGTGAGGTTAACGAGCAGTACTTC
CASSLSEVNEQYF
>many|TRBJ2-2|-|TRBV11-2
TGTGCCAGCACCCATTCCTATAACACCGGGGAGCTGTTTTTT
CASTHSYNTGELFF
>many|TRBJ1-6|TRBD1|TRBV28
TGTGCCAGCAGTTCACGGGACAGCTATAATTCACCCCTCCACTTT
CASSSRDSYNSPLHF
>few|TRBJ2-7|TRBD2|TRBV6-1
TGTGCCAGCAGTGAAGGGACTAGCGGTCCCTACGAGCAGTACTTC
CASSEGTSGPYEQYF
>many|TRBJ2-7|TRBD2|TRBV7-2
TGTGCCAGCACACTAAGCGGGGCGAGCTCCTACGAGCAGTACTTC
CASTLSGASSYEQYF
>many|TRBJ1-5|TRBD1|TRBV6-1
TGTGCCAGCAGCCCAAGGGGGCTTTGGAATCAGCCCCAGCATTTT
CASSPRGLWNQPQHF
>many|TRBJ2-7|-|TRBV15
TGTGCCACCAGCAGAGAGGAGGACAACTCCTACGAGCAGTACTTC
CATSREEDNSYEQYF
>many|TRBJ2-5|-|TRBV7-6
TGTGCCAGCAGTTCTAACTCGTTGGACCAAGAGACCCAGTACTTC
CASSSNSLDQETQYF
>many|TRBJ2-5|-|TRBV20-1
TGCAGTGCTAGATGGACAGAGACCCAGTACTTC
CSARWTETQYF
>many|TRBJ1-5|TRBD1|TRBV6-5
TGTGCCAGCAGTCCGACAGGGTACCAGCCCCAGCATTTT
CASSPTGYQPQHF
>many|TRBJ1-1|-|TRBV10-3
TGTGCCATCAGTTCGACAGGACCCACTGAAGCTTTCTTT
CAISSTGPTEAFF
>many|TRBJ1-6|-|TRBV9
TGTGCCAGCAGCGTAGGGGATTCACCCCTCCACTTT
CASSVGDSPLHF
>many|TRBJ1-6|-|TRBV12-3/TRBV12-4
TGTGCCAGCAGTTTGACAGCCAATTCACCCCTCCACTTT
CASSLTANSPLHF
>-|TRBJ2-2|TRBD1|TRBV7-2
TGTGCCAGCAGCCAGGACAGGGGAAATCCCGGGGAGCTGTTTTTT
CASSQDRGNPGELFF
>many|TRBJ2-7|-|TRBV2
TGTGCCAGCAGTGAAAAGACCCTGCAGTACTTC
CASSEKTLQYF
>many|TRBJ1-6|-|TRBV6-2/TRBV6-3
TGTGCCAGCAGCTCCGCGGCAGTAACCTCACCCCTCCACTTT
CASSSAAVTSPLHF
>many|TRBJ2-2|-|TRBV11-2
TGTGCCAGCAGCTTAGAGGCAGGGGCGAACACCGGGGAGCTGTTTTTT
CASSLEAGANTGELFF
>many|TRBJ2-7|-|TRBV5-6
TGTGCCAGCAGCTTCGGGCAGGGAGCGGCCGAGCAGTACTTC
CASSFGQGAAEQYF
>-|TRBJ1-6|TRBD1|TRBV6-1
TGTGCCAGCAGCGCAGACAGGGCAAACTCACCCCTCCACTTT
CASSADRANSPLHF
>many|TRBJ1-2|-|TRBV27
TGTGCCAGCAGTTTAAGCGCGGGCAGTCCTAACTATGGCTACACCTTC
CASSLSAGSPNYGYTF
>many|TRBJ2-7|TRBD1|TRBV7-6
TGTGCCAGCAGCGTGGGACAGGGGGACGCCTACGAGCAGCACTTC
CASSVGQGDAYEQHF
>many|TRBJ1-2|-|TRBV12-5
TGTGCTAGTGGTAACCAGGGATACTATGGCTACACCTTC
CASGNQGYYGYTF
>many|TRBJ1-2|-|TRBV9
TGTGCCAGTGGAGAGAGGGGAGGCTACACCTTC
CASGERGGYTF
>many|TRBJ2-7|TRBD1|TRBV19
TGTGCCAGTAGTACCTCCGGGACAGCCTACGAGCAGTACTTC
CASSTSGTAYEQYF
>many|TRBJ1-5|TRBD1|TRBV12-3/TRBV12-4
TGTGCCAGCAGTGCAAGGACAGGGAATCAGCCCCAGCATTTT
CASSARTGNQPQHF
>many|TRBJ2-7|-|TRBV9
TGTGCCAGCAGCAACGACCTCTACGAGCAGTACTTC
CASSNDLYEQYF
>-|TRBJ2-2|TRBD1|TRBV20-1
TGCAGTGCCAACAACCCGGGACAGGGATCCACCGGGGAGCTGTTTTTT
CSANNPGQGSTGELFF
>many|TRBJ1-6|-|TRBV20-1
TGCAGTGCTAACCTTAATTCACCCCTCCACTTT
CSANLNSPLHF
>many|TRBJ1-2|-|TRBV20-1
TGCAGTGCGGCCGGGACCCCTTACCCTACGGTTGGCTACACCTTC
CSAAGTPYPTVGYTF
>many|TRBJ1-2|-|TRBV6-5
TGTGCCAGCACTTCGGCAGGTCCCTATGGCTACACCTTC
CASTSAGPYGYTF
>few|TRBJ1-5|-|TRBV28
TGTGCCAGCAGTTATCCGAGGGTCCGTGTGAGCAATCAGCCCCAGCATTTT
CASSYPRVRVSNQPQHF
>-|TRBJ1-2|TRBD1|TRBV19
TGTGCCAGTAGTATTCCACAGGGGGCCATCTATGGCTACACCTTC
CASSIPQGAIYGYTF
>-|TRBJ1-2|-|TRBV19
TGTGCCAGTGAATTCTCCCGCGCCCTCGCCTATGGCTACACCTTC
CASEFSRALAYGYTF
>many|TRBJ2-7|TRBD1|TRBV6-1
TGTGCCAGCAGCTCCGACAGGGGCGACGAGCAGTACTTC
CASSSDRGDEQYF
>-|TRBJ2-6|-|TRBV10-3
TGTGCCATCAGCCTTTTGGGGGAGTGGGGCTCTGGGGCCAACGTCCTGACTTTC
CAISLLGEWGSGANVLTF